A single sample is the source of the 17 T cell receptor beta chains below, sequenced in a study of shared clonotypes between healthy human individuals (dated by TCRdb to 2018 to 2020). The library was prepared using the immunoSEQ multiplex PCR assay. TCRdb holds this immuneACCESS table with in-frame rearrangements only. Some clones are missing; in checked studies, unresolved V genes explain under half, and the rest has no known cause. This sample holds a few million clones; approximately 95% were observed only once. Of the sample, roughly 0.13% falls within the top ten clones. What was sequenced was naive CD4+ T cells sorted from blood. The cell subset or site label here, explained by the study, means: CD45RA+ positively selected. All receptors derive from a young man in good health.

This chain uses TRBV5-3 with TRBJ1-2; 7 bases agree with TRBD1. TRBV5-3 is identified as an open reading frame with a role that is uncertain. V dropped 2 bases and J dropped 3; count of bases not matched to a gene: 1. The length of the CDR3 is 13 residues. This CDR3 reads CARSLTGDYGYTF. The CDR3 DNA reads as TGTGCCAGAAGCTTAACAGGGGACTATGGCTACACCTTC.

The V gene is TRBV5-1, the J gene TRBJ1-4; D gene uncertain. Germline V lookup: CDR1 SGHRS, CDR2 YFSETQ. Trimming shortened V by 4 bases and J by 8 bases, and 15 bases separated the two germline ends. The CDR3 sequence is 14 residues long. The CDR3 nucleotides are TGCGCCAGCAGCCGGGATCTTCCTGGGGAAAAACTGTTTTTT. It codes for CASSRDLPGEKLFF.

The rearrangement uses TRBV5-6 and TRBJ2-1; 9 bases fit TRBD1. Germline CDR1 and CDR2: SGHDT and YYEEEE. After removal of 5 bases from V and 1 base from J, the junction contained 7 bases not matched to a gene. The CDR3 contains 16 residues. This CDR3 is CASRPQGAGSYNEQFF. Written as DNA, the CDR3 is TGTGCCAGCAGGCCACAGGGGGCTGGGTCCTACAATGAGCAGTTCTTC. The whole variable domain, remainder taken from reference TRBV5-6 and TRBJ2-1, is DAGVTQSPTHLIKTRGQQVTLRCSPKSGHDTVSWYQQALGQGPQFIFQYYEEEERQRGNFPDRFSGHQFPNYSSELNVNALLLGDSALYLCASRPQGAGSYNEQFFGPGTRLTVL.

V and J are TRBV9 and TRBJ2-3; D unclear. The CDR3 consists of 16 residues. The V gene lost 3 bases and the J gene lost 2 bases, with 16 bases spanning the gap. The germline CDR1 and CDR2 sequences are SGDLS and YYNGEE. In DNA, the CDR3 is TGTGCCAGCAGCGACGGACCCCACCCCTCCACAGATACGCAGTATTTT. Translated, it gives CASSDGPHPSTDTQYF.

The gene calls are TRBV19 and TRBJ1-2; 7 bases line up with TRBD1. The CDR3 is 14 amino acids. The ends lost 5 bases at V and 2 bases at J; junction bases unmatched: 5. CDR1 is LNHDA, CDR2 SQIVND, per germline (reference sequence). The CDR3 reads CASSYKTGNYGYTF. The DNA for the CDR3 is TGTGCCAGTAGTTACAAGACAGGGAACTATGGCTACACCTTC.

V is TRBV9 and J is TRBJ2-2; 13 bases agree with TRBD2. The CDR3 contains 16 residues. Trimming removed 5 bases from V and 4 bases from J; junction bases left unmatched: 5. Germline loops: CDR1 SGDLS, CDR2 YYNGEE. The DNA of the CDR3 is TGTGCCAGCAGTACTAGCGGGGGGGCCTCCACCGGGGAGCTGTTTTTT. The encoded protein is CASSTSGGASTGELFF.

J is TRBJ1-4 and V is TRBV5-4; 8 positions match TRBD1. This CDR3 is 16 amino acids long. The germline V gene encodes CDR1 SGHNT and CDR2 YYREEE (reference sequence). V shed 0 bases and J 6 bases; nucleotides not matched to a gene: 7. The CDR3 DNA is TGTGCCAGCAGCTTGGGCTCAGGGGGCGGCGATGAAAAACTGTTTTTT. Translated, it gives CASSLGSGGGDEKLFF.

The J gene is TRBJ2-3, the V gene TRBV10-3, with D perhaps matching TRBD2 (6 bases). The CDR3 totals 15 residues. CDR1 and CDR2 (germline): ENHRY, SYGVKD. V was trimmed by 3 bases and J by 6 bases, leaving 16 bases between them. CDR3 residues: CAISESGSAGDTQYF. DNA for the CDR3: TGTGCCATCAGTGAATCAGGTTCCGCGGGGGATACGCAGTATTTT.

This sequence joins TRBV30 and TRBJ2-5; D unresolved. Judging by the DNA end, TRBJ2-7 fits better; the J call may be wrong. Germline V gene data show CDR1 as GTSNPN and CDR2 as SVGIG (reference sequence). The CDR3 totals 15 residues. CDR3 sequence reads: CAWSSVGLSSYEQYF. CDR3 DNA sequence: TGTGCCTGGAGTTCCGTGGGGTTGAGCTCCTACGAGCAGTACTTC.

The chain couples TRBV2 to TRBJ2-3; D gene ambiguous. CDR3 length: 12 residues. V lost 0 bases and J lost 10, with 8 bases in between. CDR1 is SNHLY, CDR2 FYNNEI, per germline. The CDR3 bases are TGTGCCAGCAGTGAAGCAGGGTGGGCGCAGTATTTT. It is translated as CASSEAGWAQYF.

The V call is TRBV11-2, the J call TRBJ2-4, with D maybe TRBD2 (7 bases). The germline CDR1 and CDR2 sequences are SGHAT and FQNNGV. The CDR3 is 16 residues long. V lost 8 bases to trimming and J lost 3 bases, with 20 bases between them. The DNA of the CDR3 is TGTGCCAGCGCAGATGGGGCAGGGGAGGGCAAAAACATTCAGTACTTC. Amino acid sequence: CASADGAGEGKNIQYF.

This clone was recorded once. This chain joins TRBV10-3 and TRBJ2-3, with 11 bases fitting TRBD2. This CDR3 is 17 amino acids long. Trimming cost V 0 bases and J 5 bases; bases outside gene matches: 7. Germline V gene sequence: CDR1 ENHRY, CDR2 SYGVKD. The DNA of the CDR3 is TGTGCCATCAGTGAGTCATTAGCGGGAGGGGTTAAAGATACGCAGTATTTT. This translates into CAISESLAGGVKDTQYF.

The J gene is TRBJ2-2, the V gene TRBV5-1; maybe TRBD2 (7 bases). The germline V gene has CDR1 SGHRS and CDR2 YFSETQ. V dropped 10 bases and J dropped 3 bases, with 19 bases sitting between them. CDR3 size: 15 residues. CDR3 coding DNA: TGCGCCGGTAGGAGGGGGACTACAGACACCGGGGAGCTGTTTTTT. As protein: CAGRRGTTDTGELFF.

V usage is TRBV27 and J usage is TRBJ1-6; TRBD1 is a possible D gene (6 bases). V dropped 2 bases and J dropped 10 bases, with 12 bases sitting between them. The CDR3 extends over 14 amino acids. CDR1 is MNHEY, CDR2 SMNVEV, per germline (reference sequence). This CDR3 reads CASSLRQGLSPLHF. The CDR3, as DNA: TGTGCCAGCAGTTTACGGCAGGGGCTCTCACCCCTCCACTTT.

This clone was picked up one time. The chain uses TRBV9 and TRBJ2-3; the D gene is possibly TRBD2 (6 bases). V dropped 3 bases and J dropped 1 base, with 12 bases sitting between them. CDR3 length: 15 residues. The germline V gene encodes CDR1 SGDLS and CDR2 YYNGEE. For the CDR3, the DNA is TGTGCCAGCAGCGCTCGGGGGACGGGCACAGATACGCAGTATTTT. Its translation: CASSARGTGTDTQYF.

The count of this clone is one. Other DNA sequences from this sample encode an identical CDR3 as well. V gene TRBV7-2 combines with J gene TRBJ1-6; no reliable D call. There are 12 residues in the CDR3. The V gene lost 2 bases and the J gene lost 10 bases, with 6 bases spanning the gap. Per germline, CDR1 SGHTA and CDR2 FQGNSA. CDR3 sequence reads: CASSLSGSPLHF. DNA for the CDR3: TGTGCCAGCAGCTTATCTGGATCACCCCTCCACTTT.

The V gene is TRBV2, the J gene TRBJ2-1; 8 bases agree with TRBD1. Germline CDR1 is SNHLY and CDR2 is FYNNEI. CDR3 length: 15 amino acids. V shed 8 bases, J shed 6 bases, and the junction held 12 bases outside the gene matches. The CDR3 region is CASSDRARVGNEQFF. The CDR3 DNA reads as TGTGCCAGCTCGGACAGGGCTAGAGTTGGCAATGAGCAGTTCTTC.